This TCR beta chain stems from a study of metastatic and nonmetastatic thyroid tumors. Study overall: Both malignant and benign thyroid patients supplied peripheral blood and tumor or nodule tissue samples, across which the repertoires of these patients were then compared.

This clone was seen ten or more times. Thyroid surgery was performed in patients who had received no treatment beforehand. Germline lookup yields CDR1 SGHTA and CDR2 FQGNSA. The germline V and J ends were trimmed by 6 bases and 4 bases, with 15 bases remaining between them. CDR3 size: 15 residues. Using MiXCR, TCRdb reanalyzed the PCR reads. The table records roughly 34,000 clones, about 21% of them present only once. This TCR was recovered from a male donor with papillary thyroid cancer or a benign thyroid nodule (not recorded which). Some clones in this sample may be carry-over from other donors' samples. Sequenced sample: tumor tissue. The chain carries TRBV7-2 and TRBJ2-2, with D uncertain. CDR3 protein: CASSIARASTGELFF. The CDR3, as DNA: TGTGCCAGCAGTATTGCCCGGGCCTCCACCGGGGAGCTGTTTTTT.